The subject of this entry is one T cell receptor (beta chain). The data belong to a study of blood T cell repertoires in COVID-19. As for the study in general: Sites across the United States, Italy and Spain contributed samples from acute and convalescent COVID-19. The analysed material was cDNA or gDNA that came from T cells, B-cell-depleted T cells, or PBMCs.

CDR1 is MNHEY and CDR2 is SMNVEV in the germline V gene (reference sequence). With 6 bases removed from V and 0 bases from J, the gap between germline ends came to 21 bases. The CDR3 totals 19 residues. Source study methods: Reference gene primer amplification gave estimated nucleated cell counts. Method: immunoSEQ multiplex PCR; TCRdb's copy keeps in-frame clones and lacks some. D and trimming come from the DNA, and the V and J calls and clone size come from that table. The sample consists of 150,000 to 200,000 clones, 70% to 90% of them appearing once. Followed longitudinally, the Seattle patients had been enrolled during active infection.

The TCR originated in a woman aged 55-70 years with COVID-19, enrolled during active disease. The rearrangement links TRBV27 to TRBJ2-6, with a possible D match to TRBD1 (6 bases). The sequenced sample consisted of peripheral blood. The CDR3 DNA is TGTGCCAGCAGGAAAACAACAGGGCCCTCACTCTCTGGGGCCAACGTCCTGACTTTC. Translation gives CASRKTTGPSLSGANVLTF.